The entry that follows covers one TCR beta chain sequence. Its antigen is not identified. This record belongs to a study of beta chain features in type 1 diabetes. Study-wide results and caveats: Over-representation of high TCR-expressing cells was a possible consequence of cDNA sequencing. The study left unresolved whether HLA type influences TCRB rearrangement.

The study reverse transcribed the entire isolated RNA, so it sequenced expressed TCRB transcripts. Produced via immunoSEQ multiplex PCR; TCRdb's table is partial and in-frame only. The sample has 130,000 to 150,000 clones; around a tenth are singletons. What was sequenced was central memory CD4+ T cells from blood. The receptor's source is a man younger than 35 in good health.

This CDR3 is CASSLDIMGPSYTF. CDR3 DNA: TGTGCCAGCAGCTTAGATATTATGGGGCCTAGCTACACCTTC. The V and J genes are TRBV7-9 and TRBJ1-2, with a possible D match to TRBD1 (5 bases). Per germline, CDR1 SEHNR and CDR2 FQNEAQ (reference sequence). Trimming took off 1 base at V and 9 bases at J, with 15 bases between the two ends. The length of the CDR3 is 14 residues.